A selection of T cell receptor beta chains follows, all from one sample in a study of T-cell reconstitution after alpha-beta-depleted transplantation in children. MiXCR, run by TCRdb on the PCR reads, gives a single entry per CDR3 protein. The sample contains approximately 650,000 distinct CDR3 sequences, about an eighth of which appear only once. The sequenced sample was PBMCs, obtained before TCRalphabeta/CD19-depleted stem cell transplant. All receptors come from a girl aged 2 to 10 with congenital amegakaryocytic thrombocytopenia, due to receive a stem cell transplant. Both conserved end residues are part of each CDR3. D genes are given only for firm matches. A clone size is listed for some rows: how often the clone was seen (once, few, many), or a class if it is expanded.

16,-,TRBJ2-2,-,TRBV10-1,CASSDKGRAVTGELFF,TGCGCCAGCAGTGATAAGGGCAGGGCGGTCACCGGGGAGCTGTTTTTT
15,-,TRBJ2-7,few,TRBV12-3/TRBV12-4,CASAVESTLAYEQYF,TGTGCCAGCGCCGTAGAGTCCACACTCGCCTACGAGCAGTACTTC
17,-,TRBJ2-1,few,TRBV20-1,CSARDRSIASRVDEQFF,TGCAGTGCTAGAGATCGAAGCATCGCCAGTAGGGTCGATGAGCAGTTCTTC
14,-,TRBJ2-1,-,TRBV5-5,CASSRLRANNEQFF,TGTGCCAGCAGTCGGCTCAGGGCGAACAATGAGCAGTTCTTC
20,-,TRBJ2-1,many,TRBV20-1,CSARDLGASIHLSTYNEQFF,TGCAGTGCTAGAGATCTAGGGGCTAGTATCCACCTTTCTACCTACAATGAGCAGTTCTTC
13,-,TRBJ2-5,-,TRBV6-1,CAKPKEIQETQYF,TGTGCCAAACCTAAAGAAATTCAAGAGACCCAGTACTTC
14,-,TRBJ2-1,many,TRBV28,CASSFRGAYNEQFF,TGTGCCAGCAGTTTCCGCGGGGCATACAATGAGCAGTTCTTC
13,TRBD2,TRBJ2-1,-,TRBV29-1,CSGQLAGRGEQFF,TGCAGCGGACAACTAGCGGGAAGAGGTGAGCAGTTCTTC
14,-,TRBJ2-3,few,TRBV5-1,CASSLVREQDTQYF,TGCGCCAGCAGCTTGGTCCGAGAGCAAGATACGCAGTATTTT
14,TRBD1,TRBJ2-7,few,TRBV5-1,CASSLITGADEQYF,TGCGCCAGCAGCTTGATCACAGGGGCTGACGAGCAGTACTTC
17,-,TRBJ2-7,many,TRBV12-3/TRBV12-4,CASSLSPGLPSSYEQYF,TGTGCCAGCAGTTTATCACCGGGACTCCCCTCCTCCTACGAGCAGTACTTC
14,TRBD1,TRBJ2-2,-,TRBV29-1,CSARQGGSAGELFF,TGCAGCGCCCGACAGGGGGGTAGCGCCGGGGAGCTGTTTTTT
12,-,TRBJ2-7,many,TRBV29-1,CSVEGSGDEQYF,TGCAGCGTTGAGGGCAGTGGGGACGAGCAGTACTTC
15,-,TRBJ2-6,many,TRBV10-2,CASTRPTSGANVLTF,TGCGCCAGCACCCGACCTACATCTGGGGCCAACGTCCTGACTTTC
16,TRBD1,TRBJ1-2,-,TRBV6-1,CASFRIRQGPSHGYTF,TGTGCCAGCTTTAGAATCAGACAGGGGCCATCGCATGGCTACACCTTC
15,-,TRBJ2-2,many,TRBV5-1,CASSLGPTNTGELFF,TGCGCCAGCAGCTTGGGCCCTACTAACACCGGGGAGCTGTTTTTT
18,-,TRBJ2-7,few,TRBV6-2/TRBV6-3,CASSPQLAAQGYSYEQYF,TGTGCCAGCAGTCCCCAGCTAGCGGCCCAGGGGTATTCTTACGAGCAGTACTTC
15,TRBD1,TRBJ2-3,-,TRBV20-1,CRALATGQGTDTQYF,TGCAGGGCCCTGGCGACGGGACAGGGCACAGATACGCAGTATTTT
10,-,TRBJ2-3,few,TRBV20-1,CSVVPDTQYF,TGCAGTGTGGTCCCAGATACGCAGTATTTT
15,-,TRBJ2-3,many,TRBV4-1,CASSQDTLVGDTQYF,TGCGCCAGCAGCCAAGATACTCTAGTTGGTGATACGCAGTATTTT
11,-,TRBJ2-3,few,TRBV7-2,CASSSLYTQYF,TGTGCCAGCAGCTCACTCTATACGCAGTATTTT
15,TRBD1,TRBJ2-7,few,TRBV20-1,CSAQGGPGQVYEQYF,TGCAGTGCTCAGGGCGGTCCGGGACAGGTCTACGAGCAGTACTTC
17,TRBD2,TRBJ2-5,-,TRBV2,CASSDSLAGGHQETQYF,TGTGCCAGCAGTGATTCGTTAGCGGGAGGTCACCAAGAGACCCAGTACTTC
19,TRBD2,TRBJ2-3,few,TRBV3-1,CASSQVNRPGLASTDTQYF,TGTGCCAGCAGCCAAGTCAATCGCCCGGGACTAGCGAGTACAGATACGCAGTATTTT
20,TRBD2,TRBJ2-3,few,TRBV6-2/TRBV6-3,CASSSLRPRPSGYNIDTQYF,TGTGCCAGCAGTTCGTTGCGGCCTCGGCCTAGCGGGTATAATATTGATACGCAGTATTTT
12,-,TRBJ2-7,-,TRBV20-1,CSIRTHSYEQYF,TGCAGTATTCGGACCCATTCCTACGAGCAGTACTTC
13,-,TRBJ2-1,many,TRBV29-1,CSVPGFSYNEQFF,TGCAGCGTTCCAGGGTTTTCTTACAATGAGCAGTTCTTC
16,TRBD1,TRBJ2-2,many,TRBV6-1,CASSPYGQGLIGELFF,TGTGCCAGCAGCCCGTATGGACAGGGGTTAATCGGGGAGCTGTTTTTT
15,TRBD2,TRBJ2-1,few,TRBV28,CASREIAGGVNEQFF,TGTGCCAGCAGAGAAATAGCGGGAGGGGTAAATGAGCAGTTCTTC
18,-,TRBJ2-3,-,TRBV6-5,CASSYSSPGLVSTDTQYF,TGTGCCAGCAGTTACTCATCTCCGGGGCTAGTCAGCACAGATACGCAGTATTTT
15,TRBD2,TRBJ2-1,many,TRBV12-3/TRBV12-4,CASTPTSGRANEQFF,TGTGCCAGCACCCCTACTAGCGGGAGGGCCAATGAGCAGTTCTTC
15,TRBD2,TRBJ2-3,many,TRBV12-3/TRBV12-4,CASSLGLAGGSTQYF,TGTGCCAGCAGCCTGGGACTAGCGGGAGGGAGCACGCAGTATTTT
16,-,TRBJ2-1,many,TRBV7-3,CASSLVLGGIYNEQFF,TGTGCCAGCAGCTTAGTTTTGGGCGGAATCTACAATGAGCAGTTCTTC
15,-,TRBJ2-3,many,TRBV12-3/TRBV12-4,CASSPGLTSTDTQYF,TGTGCCAGCAGCCCCGGACTAACTAGCACAGATACGCAGTATTTT
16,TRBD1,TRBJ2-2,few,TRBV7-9,CASSLETGFGTGELFF,TGTGCCAGCAGCTTAGAGACAGGGTTCGGCACCGGGGAGCTGTTTTTT
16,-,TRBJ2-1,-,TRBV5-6,CASSLGVTRIYNEQFF,TGTGCCAGCAGCTTGGGGGTGACTAGGATCTACAATGAGCAGTTCTTC
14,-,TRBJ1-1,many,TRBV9,CASSLEGLDTEAFF,TGTGCCAGCAGCCTAGAGGGGCTGGACACTGAAGCTTTCTTT
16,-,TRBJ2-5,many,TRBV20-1,CSAETSPGRGQETQYF,TGCAGTGCAGAGACTAGTCCCGGGAGAGGTCAAGAGACCCAGTACTTC
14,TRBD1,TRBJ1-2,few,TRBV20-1,CSFEDRVSNYGYTF,TGCAGTTTTGAAGACAGGGTATCCAACTATGGCTACACCTTC